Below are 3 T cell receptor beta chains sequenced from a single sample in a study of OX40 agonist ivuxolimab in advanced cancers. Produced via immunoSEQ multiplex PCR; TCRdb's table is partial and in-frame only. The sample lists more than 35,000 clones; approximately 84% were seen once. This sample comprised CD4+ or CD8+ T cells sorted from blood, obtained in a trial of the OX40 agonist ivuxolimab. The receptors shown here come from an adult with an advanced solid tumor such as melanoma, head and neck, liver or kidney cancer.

CDR3 protein: CASSYGQGTSPLHF. The CDR3 DNA reads as TGTGCCAGCAGTTACGGGCAGGGCACTTCACCCCTCCACTTT. The chain combines TRBV6-5 with TRBJ1-6; D might be TRBD1 (5 bases). V lost 2 bases to trimming and J lost 9 bases, with 11 bases between them. The CDR3 has 14 residues. The germline V gene has CDR1 MNHEY and CDR2 SVGAGI.

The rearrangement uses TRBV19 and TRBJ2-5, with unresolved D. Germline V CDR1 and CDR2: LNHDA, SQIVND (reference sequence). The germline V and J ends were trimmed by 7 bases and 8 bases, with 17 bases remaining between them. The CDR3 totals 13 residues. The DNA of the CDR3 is TGTGCCAGTACCGACGTTCCCTTTGGTACCCAGTACTTC. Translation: CASTDVPFGTQYF.

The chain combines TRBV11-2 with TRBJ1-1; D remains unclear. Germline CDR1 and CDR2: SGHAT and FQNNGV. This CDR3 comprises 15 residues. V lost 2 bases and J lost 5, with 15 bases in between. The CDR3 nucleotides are TGTGCCAGCAGCTTATTTACGGGTACAAAAACTGAAGCTTTCTTT. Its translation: CASSLFTGTKTEAFF. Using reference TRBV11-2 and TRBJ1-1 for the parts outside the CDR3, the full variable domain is EAGVAQSPRYKIIEKRQSVAFWCNPISGHATLYWYQQILGQGPKLLIQFQNNGVVDDSQLPKDRFSAERLKGVDSTLKIQPAKLEDSAVYLCASSLFTGTKTEAFFGQGTRLTVV.